This T cell receptor (beta chain) was identified during a study of metastatic and nonmetastatic thyroid tumors. The overall study: Blood and tumor or nodule tissue repertoires from malignant and benign thyroid patients were compared.

At least ten counts were recorded for this clone. TCRdb ran MiXCR on the PCR reads. Of roughly 50,000 clones in the sample, approximately 20% were seen once. Every patient was untreated before thyroid surgery. Sequences were obtained from blood. This clonotype originated in a male donor with papillary thyroid cancer or a benign thyroid nodule (not recorded which). Some clones in this sample may be carry-over from other donors' samples.

CDR3 sequence reads: CASSEPSWIDQPQHF. The CDR3 DNA is TGTGCCAGCAGTGAACCTTCCTGGATTGATCAGCCCCAGCATTTT. J is TRBJ1-5 and V is TRBV6-1; D not resolved. CDR1 and CDR2 (germline): MNHNS, SASEGT. The CDR3 runs to 15 residues. The V end was cut by 2 bases, the J end by 5 bases, with 13 bases between.